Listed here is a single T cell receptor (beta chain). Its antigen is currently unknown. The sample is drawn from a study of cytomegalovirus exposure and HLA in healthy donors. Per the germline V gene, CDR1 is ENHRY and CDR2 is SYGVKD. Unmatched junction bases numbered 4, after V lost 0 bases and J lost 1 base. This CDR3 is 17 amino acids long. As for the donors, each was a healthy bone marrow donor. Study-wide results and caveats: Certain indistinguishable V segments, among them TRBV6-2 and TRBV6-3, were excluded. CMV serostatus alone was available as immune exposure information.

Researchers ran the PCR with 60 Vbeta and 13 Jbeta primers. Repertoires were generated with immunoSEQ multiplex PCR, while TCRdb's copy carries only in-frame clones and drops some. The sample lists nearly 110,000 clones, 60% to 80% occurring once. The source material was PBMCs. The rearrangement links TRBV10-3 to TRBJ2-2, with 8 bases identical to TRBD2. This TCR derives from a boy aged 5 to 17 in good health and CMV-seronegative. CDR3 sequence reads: CAISESSGRENTGELFF. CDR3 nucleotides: TGTGCCATCAGTGAGTCGTCCGGGAGGGAGAACACCGGGGAGCTGTTTTTT.